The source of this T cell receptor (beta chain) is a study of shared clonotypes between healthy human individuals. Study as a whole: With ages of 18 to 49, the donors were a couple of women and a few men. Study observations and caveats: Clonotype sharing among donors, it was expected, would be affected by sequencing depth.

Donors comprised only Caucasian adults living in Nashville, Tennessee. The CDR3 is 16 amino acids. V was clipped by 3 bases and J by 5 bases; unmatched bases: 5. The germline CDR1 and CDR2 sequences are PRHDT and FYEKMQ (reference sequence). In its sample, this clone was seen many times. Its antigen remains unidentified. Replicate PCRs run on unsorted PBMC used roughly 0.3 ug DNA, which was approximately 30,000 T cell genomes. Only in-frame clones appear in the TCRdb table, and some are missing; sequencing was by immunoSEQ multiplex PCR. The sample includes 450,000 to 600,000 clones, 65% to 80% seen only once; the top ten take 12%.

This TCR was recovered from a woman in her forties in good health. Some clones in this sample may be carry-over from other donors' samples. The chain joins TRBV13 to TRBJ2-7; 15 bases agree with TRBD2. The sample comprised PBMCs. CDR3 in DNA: TGTGCCAGCAGCTTCGGGACTAGCGGGAGGCAGGACGAGCAGTACTTC. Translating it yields CASSFGTSGRQDEQYF.